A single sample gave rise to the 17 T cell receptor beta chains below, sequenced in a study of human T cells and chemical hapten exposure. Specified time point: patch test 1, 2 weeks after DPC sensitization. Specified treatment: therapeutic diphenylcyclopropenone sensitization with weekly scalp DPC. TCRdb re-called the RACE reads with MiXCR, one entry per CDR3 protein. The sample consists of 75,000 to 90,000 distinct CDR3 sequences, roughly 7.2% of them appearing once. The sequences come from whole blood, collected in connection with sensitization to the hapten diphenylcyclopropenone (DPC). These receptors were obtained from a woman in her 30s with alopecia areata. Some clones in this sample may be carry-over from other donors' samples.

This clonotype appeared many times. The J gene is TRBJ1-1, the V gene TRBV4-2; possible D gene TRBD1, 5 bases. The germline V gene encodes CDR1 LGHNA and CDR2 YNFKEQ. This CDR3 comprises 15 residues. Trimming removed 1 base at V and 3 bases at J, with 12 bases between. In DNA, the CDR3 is TGTGCCAGCAGCCAAGGGGCAGGGATGGACACTGAAGCTTTCTTT. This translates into CASSQGAGMDTEAFF.

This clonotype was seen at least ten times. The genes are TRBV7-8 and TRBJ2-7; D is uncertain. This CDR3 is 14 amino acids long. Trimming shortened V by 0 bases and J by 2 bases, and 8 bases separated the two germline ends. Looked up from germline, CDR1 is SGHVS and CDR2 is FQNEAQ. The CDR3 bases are TGTGCCAGCAGCTTAGCAGGCCTAACCTACGAGCAGTACTTC. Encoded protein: CASSLAGLTYEQYF. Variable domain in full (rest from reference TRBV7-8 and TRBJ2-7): GAGVSQSPRYKVAKRGQDVALRCDPISGHVSLFWYQQALGQGPEFLTYFQNEAQLDKSGLPSDRFFAERPEGSVSTLKIQRTQQEDSAVYLCASSLAGLTYEQYFGPGTRLTVT.

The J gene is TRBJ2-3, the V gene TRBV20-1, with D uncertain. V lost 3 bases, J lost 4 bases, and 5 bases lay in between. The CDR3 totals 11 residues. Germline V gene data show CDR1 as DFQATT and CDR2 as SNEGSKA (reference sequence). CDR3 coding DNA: TGCAGTGCTAGCCCCTCAGATACGCAGTATTTT. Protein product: CSASPSDTQYF.

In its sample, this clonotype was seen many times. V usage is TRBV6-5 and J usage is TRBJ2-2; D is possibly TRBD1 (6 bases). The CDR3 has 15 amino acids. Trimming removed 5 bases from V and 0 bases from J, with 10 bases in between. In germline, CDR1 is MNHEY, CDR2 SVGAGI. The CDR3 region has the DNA TGTGCCAGCAGTCCGGGACACTCGAACACCGGGGAGCTGTTTTTT. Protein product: CASSPGHSNTGELFF.

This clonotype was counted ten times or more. The CDR3 loop is CASSLDYGYMNTEAFF. In nucleotides, the CDR3 is TGTGCCAGCAGCTTGGATTACGGCTACATGAACACTGAAGCTTTCTTT. The chain is built from TRBV5-5 and TRBJ1-1; unclear D gene. Germline loops: CDR1 SGHKS, CDR2 YYEKEE (reference sequence). Trimming pared 0 bases from V and 0 bases from J, leaving 12 bases between. This CDR3 has 16 residues.

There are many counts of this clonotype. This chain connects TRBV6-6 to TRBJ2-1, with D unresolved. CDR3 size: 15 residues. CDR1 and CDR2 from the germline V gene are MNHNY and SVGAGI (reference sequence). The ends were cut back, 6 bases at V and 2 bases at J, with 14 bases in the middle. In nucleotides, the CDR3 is TGTGCCAGCAGCCTCACAGAATTAGCCTACAATGAGCAGTTCTTC. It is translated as CASSLTELAYNEQFF.

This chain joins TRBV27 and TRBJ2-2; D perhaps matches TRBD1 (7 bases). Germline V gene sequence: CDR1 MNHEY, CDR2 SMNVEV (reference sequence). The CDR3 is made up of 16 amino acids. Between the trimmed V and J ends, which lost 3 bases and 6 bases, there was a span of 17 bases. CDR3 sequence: CASSFTRQGGAGELFF. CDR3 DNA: TGTGCCAGCAGTTTCACCCGACAGGGAGGCGCCGGGGAGCTGTTTTTT.

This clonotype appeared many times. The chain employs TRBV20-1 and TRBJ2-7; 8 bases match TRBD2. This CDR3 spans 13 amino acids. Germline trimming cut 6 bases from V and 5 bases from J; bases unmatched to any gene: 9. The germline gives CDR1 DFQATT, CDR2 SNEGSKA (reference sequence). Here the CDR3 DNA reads TGCAGTGCCCACGGACTAGCCGTGGACGAGCAGTACTTC. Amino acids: CSAHGLAVDEQYF.

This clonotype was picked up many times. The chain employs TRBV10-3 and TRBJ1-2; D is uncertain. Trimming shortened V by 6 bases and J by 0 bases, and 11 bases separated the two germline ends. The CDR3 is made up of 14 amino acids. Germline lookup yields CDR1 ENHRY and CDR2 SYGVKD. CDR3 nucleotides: TGTGCCATCAGCTTTGATTCTACTAACTATGGCTACACCTTC. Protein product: CAISFDSTNYGYTF.

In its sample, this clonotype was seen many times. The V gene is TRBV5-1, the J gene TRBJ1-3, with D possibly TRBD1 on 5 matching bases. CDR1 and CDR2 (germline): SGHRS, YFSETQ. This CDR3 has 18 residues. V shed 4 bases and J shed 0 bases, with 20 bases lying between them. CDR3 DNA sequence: TGCGCCAGCAGCCCGGTGGCAGGGCCAAACTACTCTGGAAACACCATATATTTT. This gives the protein CASSPVAGPNYSGNTIYF. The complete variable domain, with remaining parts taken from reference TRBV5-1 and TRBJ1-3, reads KAGVTQTPRYLIKTRGQQVTLSCSPISGHRSVSWYQQTPGQGLQFLFEYFSETQRNKGNFPGRFSGRQFSNSRSEMNVSTLELGDSALYLCASSPVAGPNYSGNTIYFGEGSWLTVV.

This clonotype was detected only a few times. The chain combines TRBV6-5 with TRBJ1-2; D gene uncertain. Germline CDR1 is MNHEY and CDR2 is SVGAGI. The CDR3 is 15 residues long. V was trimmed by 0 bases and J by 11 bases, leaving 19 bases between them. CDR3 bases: TGTGCCAGCAGTTACTCGAGGGCGGGGAGAGAGGAGTACACCTTC. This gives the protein CASSYSRAGREEYTF.

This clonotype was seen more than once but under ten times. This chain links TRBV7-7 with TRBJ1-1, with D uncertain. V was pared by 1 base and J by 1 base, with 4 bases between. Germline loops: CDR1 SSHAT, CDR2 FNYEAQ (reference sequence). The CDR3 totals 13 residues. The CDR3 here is CASSLEENTEAFF. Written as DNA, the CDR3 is TGTGCCAGCAGCTTAGAAGAGAACACTGAAGCTTTCTTT.

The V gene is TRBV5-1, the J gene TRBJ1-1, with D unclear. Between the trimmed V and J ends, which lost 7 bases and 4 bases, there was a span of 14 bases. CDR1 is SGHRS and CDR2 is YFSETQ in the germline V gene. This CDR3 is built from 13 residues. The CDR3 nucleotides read TGCGCCAGCTCGGGGATGCCGGGCACTGAAGCTTTCTTT. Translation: CASSGMPGTEAFF.

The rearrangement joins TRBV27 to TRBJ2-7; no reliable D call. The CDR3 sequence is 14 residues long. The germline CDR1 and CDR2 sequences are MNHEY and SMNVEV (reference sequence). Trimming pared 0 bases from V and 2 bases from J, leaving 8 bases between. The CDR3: CASSLSPGAYEQYF. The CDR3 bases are TGTGCCAGCAGTTTATCCCCAGGTGCCTACGAGCAGTACTTC.

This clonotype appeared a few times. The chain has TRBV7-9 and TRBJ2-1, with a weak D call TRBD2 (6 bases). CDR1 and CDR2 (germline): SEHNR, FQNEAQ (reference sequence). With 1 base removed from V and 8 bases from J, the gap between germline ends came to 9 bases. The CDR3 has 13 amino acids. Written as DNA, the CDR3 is TGTGCCAGCAGCTTAGGGTCGGGGGATGAGCAGTTCTTC. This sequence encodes CASSLGSGDEQFF.

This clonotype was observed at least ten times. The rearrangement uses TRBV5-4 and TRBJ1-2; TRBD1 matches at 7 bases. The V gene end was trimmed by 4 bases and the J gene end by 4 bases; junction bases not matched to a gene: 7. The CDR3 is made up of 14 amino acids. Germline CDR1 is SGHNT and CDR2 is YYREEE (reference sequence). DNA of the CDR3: TGTGCCAGCAGCCCGCGGGACAGCGGCTATGGCTACACCTTC. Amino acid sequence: CASSPRDSGYGYTF. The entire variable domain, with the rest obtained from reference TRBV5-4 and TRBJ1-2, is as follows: ETGVTQSPTHLIKTRGQQVTLRCSSQSGHNTVSWYQQALGQGPQFIFQYYREEENGRGNFPPRFSGLQFPNYSSELNVNALELDDSALYLCASSPRDSGYGYTFGSGTRLTVV.

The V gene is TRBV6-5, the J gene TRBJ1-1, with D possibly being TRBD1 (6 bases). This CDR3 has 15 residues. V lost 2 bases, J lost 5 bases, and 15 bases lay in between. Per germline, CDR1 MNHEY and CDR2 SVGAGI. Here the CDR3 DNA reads TGTGCCAGCAGTTACATCGGGGGCGCGAGGACTGAAGCTTTCTTT. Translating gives CASSYIGGARTEAFF.